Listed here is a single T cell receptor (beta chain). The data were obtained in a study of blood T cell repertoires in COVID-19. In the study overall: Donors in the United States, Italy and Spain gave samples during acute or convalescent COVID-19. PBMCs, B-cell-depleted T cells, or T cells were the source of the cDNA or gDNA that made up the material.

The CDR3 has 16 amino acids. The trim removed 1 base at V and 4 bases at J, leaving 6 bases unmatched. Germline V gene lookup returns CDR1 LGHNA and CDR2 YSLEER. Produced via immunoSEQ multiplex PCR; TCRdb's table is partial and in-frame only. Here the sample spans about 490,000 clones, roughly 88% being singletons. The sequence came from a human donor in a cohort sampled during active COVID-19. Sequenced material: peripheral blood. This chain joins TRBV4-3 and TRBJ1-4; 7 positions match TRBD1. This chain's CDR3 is CASSQGNRDSNEKLFF. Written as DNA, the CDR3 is TGCGCCAGCAGCCAAGGGAACCGGGACAGTAATGAAAAACTGTTTTTT.